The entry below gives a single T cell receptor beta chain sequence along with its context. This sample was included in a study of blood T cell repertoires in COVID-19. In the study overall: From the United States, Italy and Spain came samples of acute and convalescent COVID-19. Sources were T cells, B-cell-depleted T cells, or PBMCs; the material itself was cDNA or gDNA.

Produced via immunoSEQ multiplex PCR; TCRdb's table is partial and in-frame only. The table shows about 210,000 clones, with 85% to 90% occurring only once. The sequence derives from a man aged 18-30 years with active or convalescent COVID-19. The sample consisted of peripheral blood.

This CDR3 is CASSQSSGRREQYF. The DNA of the CDR3 is TGTGCCAGCAGCCAATCAAGCGGGAGGAGGGAGCAGTACTTC. The chain combines TRBV3-1 (or the pseudogene TRBV3-2) with TRBJ2-7; 9 bases are a match to TRBD2. V lost 2 bases and J lost 7; bases outside the gene matches: 6. CDR3 length: 14 amino acids. Germline V gene lookup returns CDR1 LGHDT and CDR2 YNNKEL (reference sequence).